This T cell receptor beta chain was identified during a study of T cells in Graves' hyperthyroidism and ophthalmopathy. There are many counts of this clonotype. V was shortened by 7 bases and J by 5 bases, with 14 bases between the two germline ends. Germline V gene lookup returns CDR1 MNHNS and CDR2 SASEGT. This CDR3 has 13 residues. Regions amplified from RNA transcripts were the TCR beta CDR3 regions. First-round RT-PCR with HTBI primers amplified the TCR CDR3 region. Via MiXCR, TCRdb re-called the multiplex PCR reads, giving one row per CDR3 protein. The table includes about 350,000 distinct CDR3 sequences, about a sixth detected once.

The chain carries TRBV6-1 and TRBJ2-5, with D perhaps matching TRBD1 or TRBD2 (5 bases each). The sequenced sample consisted of blood. This sequence originates from a woman in her 30s with Graves' hyperthyroidism that later progressed to Graves' ophthalmopathy. The CDR3 sequence is CASTYGARETQYF. CDR3 DNA sequence: TGTGCCAGCACCTACGGGGCAAGGGAGACCCAGTACTTC.